These 8 T cell receptor beta chains originate from one sample sequenced in a study of cytomegalovirus exposure and HLA in healthy donors. PCR was performed using 60 Vbeta and 13 Jbeta primers. TCRdb keeps only in-frame clones here, not all; method: immunoSEQ multiplex PCR. The sample carries 100,000 to 150,000 clones, around 72% recorded once. The sequencing sample was made of PBMCs. The source is a human donor in good health.

The chain recombines TRBV14 with TRBJ2-7; 10 bases fit TRBD2. The junction had 8 bases not matched to a gene; V was cut back by 1 base and J by 5 bases. The CDR3 consists of 16 residues. Per germline, CDR1 SGHDN and CDR2 FVKESK. CDR3 region: CASSQAWPSGSDEQYF. CDR3 bases: TGTGCCAGCAGCCAAGCGTGGCCTAGCGGGAGCGACGAGCAGTACTTC.

The table lists this clone with a few counts. This chain uses TRBV27 with TRBJ1-5, with D perhaps TRBD1 (5 bases). The germline CDR1 and CDR2 sequences are MNHEY and SMNVEV (reference sequence). CDR3 size: 14 residues. Trimming shortened V by 5 bases and J by 0 bases, and 8 bases separated the two germline ends. CDR3: CASSRGDSNQPQHF. Here the CDR3 DNA reads TGTGCCAGCAGTCGGGGGGATAGCAATCAGCCCCAGCATTTT.

The J gene is TRBJ2-7, the V gene TRBV7-8, with 10 positions matching TRBD1. V lost 4 bases, J lost 4 bases, and 7 bases stayed unmatched. Germline V gene sequence: CDR1 SGHVS, CDR2 FQNEAQ. This CDR3 is built from 15 residues. CDR3 bases: TGTGCCAGCAGCTGGGGGTGGGGACAGGGGTACGAGCAGTACTTC. Encoded protein: CASSWGWGQGYEQYF. The entire variable domain, with the rest obtained from reference TRBV7-8 and TRBJ2-7, is as follows: GAGVSQSPRYKVAKRGQDVALRCDPISGHVSLFWYQQALGQGPEFLTYFQNEAQLDKSGLPSDRFFAERPEGSVSTLKIQRTQQEDSAVYLCASSWGWGQGYEQYFGPGTRLTVT.

This chain connects TRBV5-6 to TRBJ1-6, with 8 bases lining up with TRBD1. Germline V CDR1 and CDR2: SGHDT, YYEEEE. Germline trimming cut 2 bases from V and 10 bases from J; bases unmatched to any gene: 5. CDR3 length: 14 residues. CDR3 bases: TGTGCCAGCAGCTTCCGGGACAGGAAATCACCCCTCCACTTT. Translation gives CASSFRDRKSPLHF.

This clone occurred a few times. The J gene is TRBJ1-2, the V gene TRBV5-4; maybe TRBD1 (6 bases). The CDR3 loop spans 14 amino acids. Germline V gene lookup returns CDR1 SGHNT and CDR2 YYREEE (reference sequence). The ends were cut back, 0 bases at V and 4 bases at J, with 10 bases in the middle. Here the CDR3 reads CASSLGTDLYGYTF. CDR3 DNA: TGTGCCAGCAGCTTGGGGACAGACCTCTATGGCTACACCTTC.

The chain uses TRBV30 and TRBJ2-7; D is undetermined. Germline V lookup: CDR1 GTSNPN, CDR2 SVGIG (reference sequence). The CDR3 is 11 amino acids. Trimming cost V 0 bases and J 4 bases, with 4 bases left between them. The CDR3 DNA sequence: TGTGCCTGGAGTGTACTATACGAGCAGTACTTC. As protein: CAWSVLYEQYF.

This clone was found once. The chain is built from TRBV4-3 and TRBJ1-2; a possible D gene is TRBD1 (5 bases). Trimming left V 3 bases short and J 5 bases short, with 10 bases between. Germline lookup yields CDR1 LGHNA and CDR2 YSLEER. This CDR3 comprises 13 residues. CDR3 loop: CASSQSGFYGYTF. The DNA for the CDR3 is TGCGCCAGCAGCCAGTCAGGGTTTTATGGCTACACCTTC.

This rearrangement joins TRBV4-1 to TRBJ2-3; no firm D call. The length of the CDR3 is 16 residues. Per germline, CDR1 MGHRA and CDR2 YSYEKL. Trimming removed 4 bases at V and 3 bases at J, with 17 bases between. CDR3 in DNA: TGCGCCAGCAGCCCAAACCCCCGCGTCCGAACAGATACGCAGTATTTT. As protein: CASSPNPRVRTDTQYF.